Presented here are 21 T cell receptor beta chains from one specimen sequenced in a study of identical twins. TCRdb fed the 5' RACE reads into MiXCR, producing one record per CDR3 protein. The data show 240,000 or so distinct CDR3 sequences, with 12% seen just once and under 4.5% held by the top ten. This sample also belongs to another study, concerning yellow fever vaccine responses in identical twins.

The sample comprised memory (CD45RO+) T cells sorted from blood. The receptor source for this set is a woman between 18 and 29 years old in good health.

In this sample, this clonotype turned up a few times. CDR3 loop: CASRRNVLTF. The CDR3, as DNA: TGTGCCAGCAGGAGGAACGTCCTGACTTTC. The rearrangement uses TRBV2 and TRBJ2-6; D is undetermined. V was clipped by 6 bases and J by 10 bases, with 4 bases between them. The CDR3 runs to 10 residues. Germline CDR1 reads SNHLY; CDR2 reads FYNNEI.

This chain uses TRBV28 with TRBJ2-2, with TRBD1 matching 7 bases. The CDR3 loop spans 15 amino acids. Germline CDR1 reads MDHEN; CDR2 reads SYDVKM. With 6 bases clipped from V and 2 bases from J, the junction kept 6 bases outside the gene matches. The CDR3 here is CASRWTGDNTGELFF. DNA of the CDR3: TGTGCCAGCAGATGGACAGGCGATAACACCGGGGAGCTGTTTTTT.

The chain combines TRBV25-1 with TRBJ2-7, with D uncertain. CDR1 is MGHDK and CDR2 is SYGVNS in the germline V gene. Trimming shortened V by 4 bases and J by 9 bases, and 10 bases separated the two germline ends. The CDR3 consists of 11 residues. CDR3 loop: CASSAQSRQYF. The DNA for the CDR3 is TGTGCCAGCAGTGCCCAGAGTCGGCAGTACTTC.

The chain joins TRBV7-3 to TRBJ2-2, with D unclear. This CDR3 has 14 residues. V was trimmed by 4 bases and J by 5 bases, leaving 11 bases between them. Per the germline V gene, CDR1 is SGHTA and CDR2 is FQGTGA. As DNA, the CDR3 is TGTGCCAGCAGCTCTCCCCTGAGGACCGGGGAGCTGTTTTTT. It translates to CASSSPLRTGELFF.

In this sample, this clonotype turned up many times. The V and J genes are TRBV11-2 and TRBJ2-4, with 11 bases fitting TRBD2. After removal of 4 bases from V and 0 bases from J, the junction contained 2 bases not matched to a gene. Germline assignment: CDR1 SGHAT and CDR2 FQNNGV. CDR3 size: 16 residues. CDR3: CASSSGLAVAKNIQYF. CDR3 in DNA: TGTGCCAGCAGCTCGGGACTAGCGGTAGCCAAAAACATTCAGTACTTC.

The CDR3 sequence: CASSPRTGWATGNTIYF. CDR3 bases: TGCGCCAGCAGCCCCCGGACAGGCTGGGCCACTGGAAACACCATATATTTT. The chain employs TRBV4-1 and TRBJ1-3; 7 bases fit TRBD1. The V gene's germline CDR1 is MGHRA and CDR2 YSYEKL. With 4 bases clipped from V and 2 bases from J, the junction kept 11 bases outside the gene matches. The CDR3 totals 17 residues.

The chain uses TRBV20-1 and TRBJ2-1; D possibly corresponds to TRBD2 (6 bases). V lost 2 bases, J lost 1 base, and 12 bases lay in between. This CDR3 has 15 amino acids. In germline, CDR1 is DFQATT, CDR2 SNEGSKA (reference sequence). CDR3 residues: CSARYHSGSYNEQFF. The CDR3 bases are TGCAGTGCTAGATATCATAGCGGATCCTACAATGAGCAGTTCTTC.

This clonotype was counted many times. This rearrangement joins TRBV7-9 to TRBJ2-7; TRBD1 might be the D (6 bases). CDR1 and CDR2 from the germline V gene are SEHNR and FQNEAQ (reference sequence). The CDR3 has 14 amino acids. V was trimmed by 2 bases and J by 5 bases, leaving 13 bases between them. CDR3 DNA sequence: TGTGCCAGCAGCTTATCGGTTGCAGGGGACGAGCAGTACTTC. It codes for CASSLSVAGDEQYF.

This clonotype was picked up a small number of times. The chain couples TRBV6-5 to TRBJ2-7; the D gene is possibly TRBD2 (6 bases). The germline CDR1 and CDR2 sequences are MNHEY and SVGAGI. V was pared by 0 bases and J by 0 bases, with 9 bases between. This CDR3 region has 15 residues. CDR3 loop: CASSYSREDSYEQYF. CDR3 in DNA: TGTGCCAGCAGTTACTCGAGGGAGGACTCCTACGAGCAGTACTTC.

A note on this clonotype: Mismatch with germline at one junction end may stem from a read error. The chain carries TRBV7-7 and TRBJ1-6; maybe TRBD1 (5 bases). The germline CDR1 and CDR2 sequences are SSHAT and FNYEAQ (reference sequence). The CDR3 is 15 residues long. Here the CDR3 DNA reads TGTGCTAGCAGCTTATTCCGGCAGGGTTATTCACCCCTCCACTTT. Translating gives CASSLFRQGYSPLHF.

The DNA for the CDR3 is TGTGCCAGCACCAAGTGGGGCGGCGAAGAGACCCAGTACTTC. This codes for CASTKWGGEETQYF. This chain joins TRBV7-8 and TRBJ2-5, with a weak D call TRBD1 (5 bases). V was shortened by 7 bases and J by 3 bases, with 15 bases between the two germline ends. Germline V gives CDR1 SGHVS, CDR2 FQNEAQ. The CDR3 has 14 amino acids.

This clonotype was seen more than once but under ten times. The chain employs TRBV7-2 and TRBJ1-1; a weak D match, TRBD1 (6 bases). The CDR3 length is 15 residues. CDR1 and CDR2 (germline): SGHTA, FQGNSA. Trimming left V 1 base short and J 1 base short, with 10 bases between. The CDR3 bases are TGTGCCAGCAGCTTAGAAGACAGGTCGAACACTGAAGCTTTCTTT. Encoded protein: CASSLEDRSNTEAFF.

The chain has TRBV6-4 and TRBJ1-1; a weak D match, TRBD1 (5 bases). Germline loops: CDR1 MRHNA, CDR2 SNTAGT. Trimming cost V 2 bases and J 1 base, with 11 bases left between them. The CDR3 is 15 residues long. CDR3 coding DNA: TGTGCCAGCAGTGACCGGGGGGTCGAGAACACTGAAGCTTTCTTT. Amino acid sequence: CASSDRGVENTEAFF.

The chain has TRBV27 and TRBJ1-1; D might be TRBD1 (5 bases). Germline CDR1 and CDR2: MNHEY and SMNVEV (reference sequence). The CDR3 has 14 residues. V dropped 7 bases and J dropped 3 bases, with 15 bases sitting between them. CDR3 in amino acids: CASIRWGSDTEAFF. CDR3 sequence (DNA): TGTGCCAGCATTCGTTGGGGGTCGGACACTGAAGCTTTCTTT.

Many counts were recorded for this clonotype. The chain carries TRBV7-9 and TRBJ2-2; TRBD1 agrees at 8 bases. Trimming removed 4 bases from V and 7 bases from J; junction bases left unmatched: 5. CDR3 length equals 14 residues. The germline V gene has CDR1 SEHNR and CDR2 FQNEAQ (reference sequence). CDR3 residues: CASSSQGDVGELFF. CDR3 in DNA: TGTGCCAGCAGCTCACAGGGGGACGTCGGGGAGCTGTTTTTT.

V is TRBV3-1 and J is TRBJ1-4, with D perhaps matching TRBD1 (5 bases). The CDR3 consists of 15 residues. Per the germline V gene, CDR1 is LGHDT and CDR2 is YNNKEL (reference sequence). Trimming cost V 5 bases and J 0 bases, with 10 bases left between them. CDR3 sequence (DNA): TGTGCCAGCAGCATTCGGGGGGCAACTAATGAAAAACTGTTTTTT. It encodes CASSIRGATNEKLFF.

In this sample, this clonotype turned up a few times. This chain links TRBV3-1 with TRBJ2-3; D perhaps matches TRBD2 (5 bases). V was shortened by 1 base and J by 1 base, with 15 bases between the two germline ends. Looked up from germline, CDR1 is LGHDT and CDR2 is YNNKEL (reference sequence). The CDR3 extends over 17 amino acids. CDR3 sequence: CASSQGLRSGRTDTQYF. The CDR3 DNA reads TGTGCCAGCAGCCAAGGTCTTCGGAGCGGCCGCACAGATACGCAGTATTTT.

The table lists this clonotype with a few counts. This chain uses TRBV13 with TRBJ1-2; 7 nucleotides line up with TRBD1. The CDR3 has 17 amino acids. The germline V gene has CDR1 PRHDT and CDR2 FYEKMQ (reference sequence). Germline trimming cut 6 bases from V and 4 bases from J; bases unmatched to any gene: 17. CDR3 region: CASRRTAGGSYTYGYTF. CDR3 DNA: TGTGCCAGCAGACGAACAGCAGGGGGGTCCTACACCTATGGCTACACCTTC.

The V gene is TRBV6-5, the J gene TRBJ2-7; a possible D gene is TRBD1 (6 bases). The CDR3 has 17 amino acids. Deletions cut 4 bases from V and 6 bases from J, with 25 bases between. Germline CDR1 MNHEY, CDR2 SVGAGI. CDR3 amino acids: CASSSNRESGFRVEQYF. The CDR3 coding sequence is TGTGCCAGCAGTTCAAACAGGGAATCGGGTTTTCGTGTCGAGCAGTACTTC.

This clonotype was counted ten times or more. The rearrangement uses TRBV3-1 and TRBJ1-1; 11 bases match TRBD1. The CDR3 runs 16 residues. V lost 1 base to trimming and J lost 2 bases; unmatched junction nucleotides: 3. Germline loops: CDR1 LGHDT, CDR2 YNNKEL (reference sequence). CDR3 bases: TGTGCCAGCAGCCAAGTCGGGACAGGGGGTAACACTGAAGCTTTCTTT. The encoded protein is CASSQVGTGGNTEAFF.

This clonotype has ten or more counts. The chain carries TRBV28 and TRBJ1-2; 10 nucleotides agree with TRBD1. Trimming cost V 3 bases and J 7 bases; bases outside gene matches: 11. CDR1 is MDHEN and CDR2 is SYDVKM in the germline V gene. This CDR3 has 16 amino acids. The CDR3 DNA sequence: TGTGCCAGCAGTTTTACCCCTTGGGGACAGGGGTTTGGCTACACCTTC. Translated: CASSFTPWGQGFGYTF.